This T cell receptor (beta chain) was identified in a study of cytomegalovirus exposure and HLA in healthy donors. Whole-study findings and limits: Researchers reported from a later analysis that most CMV-associated TCR beta chains appeared HLA-restricted. The productive fraction for most TCR beta V segments was about 87% or about 30% in an earlier analysis. There was a cluster of highly shared sequence variants that was likely a sequencing artifact.

Trimming took off 3 bases at V and 8 bases at J, with 10 bases between the two ends. CDR1 SNHLY and CDR2 FYNNEI come from the germline V gene. The CDR3 sequence is 12 residues long. The primer mix had 60 Vbeta and 13 Jbeta primers. Sequencing was performed with immunoSEQ multiplex PCR; in TCRdb, only in-frame clones are kept and a portion is missing. The top ten hold roughly 15% of the sample, which has 110,000 or so clones, approximately 11% seen once. This clone was observed a handful of times. Its antigen is still unknown. Source material: PBMCs. The J gene is TRBJ1-2, the V gene TRBV2; D perhaps matches TRBD1 (6 bases). This clonotype was obtained from a man aged 35-49 years in good health and CMV-seropositive. The DNA of the CDR3 is TGTGCCAGCAGTGACAGGGGTGAAGGCTACACCTTC. It specifies CASSDRGEGYTF.